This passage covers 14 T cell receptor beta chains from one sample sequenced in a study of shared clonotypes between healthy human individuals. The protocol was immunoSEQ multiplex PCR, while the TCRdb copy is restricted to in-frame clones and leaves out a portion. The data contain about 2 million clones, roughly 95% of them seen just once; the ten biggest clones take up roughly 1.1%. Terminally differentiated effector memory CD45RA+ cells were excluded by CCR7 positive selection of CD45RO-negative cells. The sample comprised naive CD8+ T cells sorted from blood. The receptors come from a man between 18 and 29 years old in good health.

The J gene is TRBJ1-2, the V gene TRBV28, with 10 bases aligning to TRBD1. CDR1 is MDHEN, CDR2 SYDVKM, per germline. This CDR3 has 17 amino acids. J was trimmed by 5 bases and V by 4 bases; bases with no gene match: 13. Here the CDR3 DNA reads TGTGCCAGCAGTTCCCAGACCTTGACAGGGGGCTGGTATGGCTACACCTTC. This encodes CASSSQTLTGGWYGYTF.

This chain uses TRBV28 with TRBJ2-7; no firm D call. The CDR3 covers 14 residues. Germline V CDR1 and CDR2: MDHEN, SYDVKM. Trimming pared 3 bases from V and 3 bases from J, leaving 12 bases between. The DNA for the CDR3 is TGTGCCAGCAGTTTCGGTCTCCTTGTCTACGAGCAGTACTTC. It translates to CASSFGLLVYEQYF.

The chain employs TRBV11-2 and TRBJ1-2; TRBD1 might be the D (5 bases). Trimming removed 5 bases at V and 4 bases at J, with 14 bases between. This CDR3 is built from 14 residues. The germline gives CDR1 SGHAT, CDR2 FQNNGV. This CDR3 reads CASSPGETSYGYTF. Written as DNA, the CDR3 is TGTGCCAGCAGCCCGGGGGAGACTTCCTATGGCTACACCTTC. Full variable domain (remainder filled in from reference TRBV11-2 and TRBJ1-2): EAGVAQSPRYKIIEKRQSVAFWCNPISGHATLYWYQQILGQGPKLLIQFQNNGVVDDSQLPKDRFSAERLKGVDSTLKIQPAKLEDSAVYLCASSPGETSYGYTFGSGTRLTVV.

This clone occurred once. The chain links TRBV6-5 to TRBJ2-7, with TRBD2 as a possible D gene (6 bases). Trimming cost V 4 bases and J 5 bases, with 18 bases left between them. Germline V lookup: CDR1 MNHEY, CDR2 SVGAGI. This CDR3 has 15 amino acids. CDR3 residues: CASSWAEGRRDEQYF. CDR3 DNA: TGTGCCAGCAGTTGGGCGGAGGGACGGCGAGACGAGCAGTACTTC.

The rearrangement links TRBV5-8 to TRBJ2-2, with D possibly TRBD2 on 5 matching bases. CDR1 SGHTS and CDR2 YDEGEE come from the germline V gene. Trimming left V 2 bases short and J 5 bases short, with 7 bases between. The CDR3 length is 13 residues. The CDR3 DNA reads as TGTGCCAGCAGCTTCGGACTGACCGGGGAGCTGTTTTTT. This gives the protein CASSFGLTGELFF. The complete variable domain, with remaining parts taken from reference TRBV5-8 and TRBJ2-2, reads EAGVTQSPTHLIKTRGQQATLRCSPISGHTSVYWYQQALGLGLQFLLWYDEGEERNRGNFPPRFSGRQFPNYSSELNVNALELEDSALYLCASSFGLTGELFFGEGSRLTVL.

The CDR3 DNA is TGTGCCAGCAGGGACTCGTTGGCGGGGTCCTACGAGCAGTACTTC. Its translation is CASRDSLAGSYEQYF. The chain employs TRBV13 and TRBJ2-7, with a tentative D call TRBD2 (6 bases). This CDR3 comprises 15 residues. Per germline, CDR1 PRHDT and CDR2 FYEKMQ (reference sequence). Trimming left V 6 bases short and J 1 base short, with 16 bases between. The full variable domain, rest sourced from reference TRBV13 and TRBJ2-7, is AAGVIQSPRHLIKEKRETATLKCYPIPRHDTVYWYQQGPGQDPQFLISFYEKMQSDKGSIPDRFSAQQFSDYHSELNMSSLELGDSALYFCASRDSLAGSYEQYFGPGTRLTVT.

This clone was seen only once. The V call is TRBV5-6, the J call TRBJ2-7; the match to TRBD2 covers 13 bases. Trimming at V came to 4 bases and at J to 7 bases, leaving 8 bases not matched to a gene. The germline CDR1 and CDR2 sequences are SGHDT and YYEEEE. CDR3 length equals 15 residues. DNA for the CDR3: TGTGCCAGCAGCACCGGGACTAGCGGGGTACAGGAGCAGTACTTC. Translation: CASSTGTSGVQEQYF.

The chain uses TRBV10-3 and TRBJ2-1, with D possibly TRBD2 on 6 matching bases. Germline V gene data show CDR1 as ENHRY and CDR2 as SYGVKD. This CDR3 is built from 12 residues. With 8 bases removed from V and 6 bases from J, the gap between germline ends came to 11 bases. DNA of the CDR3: TGTGCCATCGGGGGGACTTCCAATGAGCAGTTCTTC. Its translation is CAIGGTSNEQFF.

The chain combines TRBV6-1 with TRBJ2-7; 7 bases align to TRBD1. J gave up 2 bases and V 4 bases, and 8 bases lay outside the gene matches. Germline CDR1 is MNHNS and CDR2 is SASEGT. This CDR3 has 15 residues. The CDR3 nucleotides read TGTGCCAGCAGTGGCACCACAGGGGCACCCTACGAGCAGTACTTC. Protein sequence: CASSGTTGAPYEQYF.

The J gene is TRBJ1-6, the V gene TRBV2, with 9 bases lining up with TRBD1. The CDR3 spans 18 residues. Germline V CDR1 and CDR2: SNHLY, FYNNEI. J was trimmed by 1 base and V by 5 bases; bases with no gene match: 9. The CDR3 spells CASSRQGVTTSYNSPLHF. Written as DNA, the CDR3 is TGTGCCAGCAGTAGACAGGGGGTCACAACGTCCTATAATTCACCCCTCCACTTT.

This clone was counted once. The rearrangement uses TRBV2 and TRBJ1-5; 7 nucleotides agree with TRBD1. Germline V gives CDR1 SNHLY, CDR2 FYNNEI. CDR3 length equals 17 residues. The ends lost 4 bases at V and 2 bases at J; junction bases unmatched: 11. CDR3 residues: CASSAGTAVVGNQPQHF. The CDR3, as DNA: TGTGCCAGCAGTGCCGGGACAGCCGTTGTCGGCAATCAGCCCCAGCATTTT.

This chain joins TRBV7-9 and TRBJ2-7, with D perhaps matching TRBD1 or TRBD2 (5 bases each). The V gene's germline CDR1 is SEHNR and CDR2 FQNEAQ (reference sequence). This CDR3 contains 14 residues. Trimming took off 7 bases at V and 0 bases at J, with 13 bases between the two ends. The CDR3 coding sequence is TGTGCCAGCAATAGGGCAGGGACCTCCTACGAGCAGTACTTC. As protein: CASNRAGTSYEQYF.

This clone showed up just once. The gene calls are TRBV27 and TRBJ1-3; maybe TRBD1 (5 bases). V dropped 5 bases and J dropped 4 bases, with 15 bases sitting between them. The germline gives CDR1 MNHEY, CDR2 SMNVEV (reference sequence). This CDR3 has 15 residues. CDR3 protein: CASSRTRASGNTIYF. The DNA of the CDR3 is TGTGCCAGCAGTCGAACCAGGGCATCAGGAAACACCATATATTTT.

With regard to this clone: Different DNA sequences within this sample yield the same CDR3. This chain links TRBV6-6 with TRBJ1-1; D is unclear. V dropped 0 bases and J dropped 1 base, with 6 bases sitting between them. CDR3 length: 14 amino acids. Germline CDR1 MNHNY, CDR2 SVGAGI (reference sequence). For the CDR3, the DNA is TGTGCCAGCAGTTACTCGGCAGGGAACACTGAAGCTTTCTTT. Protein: CASSYSAGNTEAFF.